A selection of T cell receptor beta chains follows, all from one sample in a study of blood T cell repertoires in COVID-19. Profiling relied on immunoSEQ multiplex PCR, and the TCRdb table lists in-frame clones only, not all of them. The repertoire holds 200,000 to 300,000 clones, with roughly 84% as singletons. The sequencing input was peripheral blood. The source is a man aged 40-50 years who had recovered from COVID-19. Both conserved end residues are trimmed from each CDR3. Each record gives: CDR3 length, J gene, V gene, CDR3 protein.

length: 12
J: TRBJ2-3
V: TRBV19
CDR3: ASSTSGSADTQY

length: 13
J: TRBJ1-2
V: TRBV11-3
CDR3: ASSPRQGASYGYT

length: 11
J: TRBJ2-5
V: TRBV18
CDR3: ASSPEIQETQY

length: 13
J: TRBJ2-5
V: TRBV7-2
CDR3: ASSFGGQATETQY

length: 12
J: TRBJ2-5
V: TRBV7-2
CDR3: ASSQRAGQETQY

length: 9
J: TRBJ2-7
V: TRBV20-1
CDR3: SASSGYEQY

length: 13
J: TRBJ2-7
V: TRBV18
CDR3: ASSPGLAGSAEQY

length: 17
J: TRBJ2-3
V: TRBV13
CDR3: ASSFSPGTSGGPRDTQY

length: 11
J: TRBJ2-5
V: TRBV7-9
CDR3: ASIGQAEETQY

length: 11
J: TRBJ2-2
V: TRBV6-5
CDR3: ASRRAITGELF

length: 12
J: TRBJ2-3
V: TRBV6-5
CDR3: ASRPGLAYNTQY

length: 13
J: TRBJ2-5
V: TRBV7-2
CDR3: ASSLEAGAEETQY

length: 15
J: TRBJ2-2
V: TRBV21-1
CDR3: ASSKSRAGGGTGELF

length: 11
J: TRBJ2-2
V: TRBV6-5
CDR3: ASLEVSTGELF

length: 11
J: TRBJ2-7
V: TRBV5-8
CDR3: ASSRASVDEQY

length: 11
J: TRBJ1-5
V: TRBV10-3
CDR3: AISVTGGQPQH

length: 11
J: TRBJ2-3
V: TRBV11-3
CDR3: ASSLDLRDTQY

length: 14
J: TRBJ2-1
V: TRBV19
CDR3: ASSPPRDRAYNEQF

length: 12
J: TRBJ2-7
V: TRBV4-3
CDR3: ASSQQRTFGEQY

length: 15
J: TRBJ2-3
V: TRBV19
CDR3: ASSIRPDLAGGVTQY

length: 14
J: TRBJ1-2
V: TRBV11-2
CDR3: ASSPAFNQRHYGYT

length: 11
J: TRBJ2-2
V: TRBV18
CDR3: ASSPPGLGELF

length: 11
J: TRBJ2-7
V: TRBV25-1
CDR3: ASSEQNGQGHF

length: 10
J: TRBJ1-1
V: TRBV29-1
CDR3: STHHVNTEAF

length: 11
J: TRBJ1-1
V: TRBV11-2
CDR3: ASSPGQAQGAF

length: 13
J: TRBJ2-7
V: TRBV10-1
CDR3: ASSPQSGRAHEQY

length: 12
J: TRBJ1-2
V: TRBV9
CDR3: ASSVGPGGYGYT

length: 12
J: TRBJ1-4
V: TRBV7-9
CDR3: ASSSASTNEKLF

length: 12
J: TRBJ2-2
V: TRBV10-1
CDR3: ASRGQGSTGELF

length: 13
J: TRBJ2-1
V: TRBV19
CDR3: ASSTLRGGYNEQF

length: 14
J: TRBJ1-1
V: TRBV11-2
CDR3: ASSLGQGEVNTEAF

length: 9
J: TRBJ1-2
V: TRBV20-1
CDR3: SAKGNYGYT